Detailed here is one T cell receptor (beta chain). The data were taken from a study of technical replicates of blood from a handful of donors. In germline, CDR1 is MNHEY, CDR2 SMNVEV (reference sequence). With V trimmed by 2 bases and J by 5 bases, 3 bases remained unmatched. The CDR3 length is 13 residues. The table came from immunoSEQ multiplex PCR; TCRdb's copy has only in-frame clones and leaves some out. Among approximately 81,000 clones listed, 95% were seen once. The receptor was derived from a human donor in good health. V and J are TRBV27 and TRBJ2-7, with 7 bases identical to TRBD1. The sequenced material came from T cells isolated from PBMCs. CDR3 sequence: CASSLTRGNEQYF. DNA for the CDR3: TGTGCCAGCAGTTTAACCAGGGGGAACGAGCAGTACTTC.